The 25 T cell receptor beta chains below come from one sample, sequenced in a study of tumor-infiltrating lymphocytes in oesophageal squamous cell carcinoma. TCRdb reprocessed the PCR reads with MiXCR, giving one entry per CDR3 protein. The sample includes some 11,000 distinct CDR3 sequences, 52% of them seen just once. The material sequenced was esophageal tumor tissue. The source is a female donor with esophageal squamous cell carcinoma.

The chain couples TRBV7-2 to TRBJ2-1; D ambiguous. The J call may be wrong; the DNA end is better matched by TRBJ2-7. Germline V gene data show CDR1 as SGHTA and CDR2 as FQGNSA. CDR3 length equals 12 residues. The CDR3 DNA is TGTGCCAGCAGCTCGGACGACCACGAGCAGTACTTC. This codes for CASSSDDHEQYF.

This clonotype was counted many times. The rearrangement joins TRBV7-2 to TRBJ2-5; 7 nucleotides line up with TRBD2. This CDR3 spans 13 amino acids. CDR1 is SGHTA and CDR2 is FQGNSA in the germline V gene. The V and J ends lost 7 bases and 4 bases, in that order; junction bases with no gene match: 6. The CDR3 region has the DNA TGTGCCAGCACTTTTACGGGGGGAGAGACCCAGTACTTC. Its translation: CASTFTGGETQYF.

The chain employs TRBV7-2 and TRBJ2-3; TRBD2 agrees at 9 bases. Trimming at V came to 5 bases and at J to 3 bases, leaving 6 bases not matched to a gene. Germline V lookup: CDR1 SGHTA, CDR2 FQGNSA. The CDR3 is 15 residues long. The DNA of the CDR3 is TGTGCCAGCAGCCCGCCCCTAGCGGGGACAGATACGCAGTATTTT. Translation gives CASSPPLAGTDTQYF. The full variable domain, rest sourced from reference TRBV7-2 and TRBJ2-3, is GAGVSQSPSNKVTEKGKDVELRCDPISGHTALYWYRQSLGQGLEFLIYFQGNSAPDKSGLPSDRFSAERTGGSVSTLTIQRTQQEDSAVYLCASSPPLAGTDTQYFGPGTRLTVL.

The chain has TRBV12-3 or TRBV12-4 and TRBJ2-7; 9 bases are a match to TRBD1. CDR3 length equals 16 residues. Germline trimming cut 3 bases from V and 3 bases from J; bases unmatched to any gene: 9. In DNA form, the CDR3 reads TGTGCCAGCAGTTTTGGGAAGGACAGGGGTCTCTACGAGCAGTACTTC. Translation gives CASSFGKDRGLYEQYF.

This chain links TRBV7-8 with TRBJ2-5; the D is unclear. Germline V CDR1 and CDR2: SGHVS, FQNEAQ. The CDR3 is 13 residues long. The V and J ends lost 1 base and 5 bases respectively, with 8 bases between them. This CDR3 reads CASSLGVRETQYF. DNA for the CDR3: TGTGCCAGCAGCTTAGGGGTCCGGGAGACCCAGTACTTC.

For this clonotype: Because the CDR3 is missing its conserved closing phenylalanine or tryptophan, this is likely a read error. The V gene is TRBV7-2, the J gene TRBJ2-7; TRBD1 might be the D (6 bases). The CDR3 extends over 15 amino acids. Per germline, CDR1 SGHTA and CDR2 FQGNSA. CDR3 sequence (DNA): TGTGCCAGCAGCTCTACAGGGTCTAGCTCCTACAAGCAGTACTTA. This encodes CASSSTGSSSYKQYL.

This clonotype was seen at least ten times. The chain has TRBV7-8 and TRBJ1-5; a possible D gene is TRBD1 (6 bases). Germline CDR1 is SGHVS and CDR2 is FQNEAQ. Trimming stripped 5 bases from V and 6 bases from J, with 8 bases between. The CDR3 is made up of 12 amino acids. CDR3 sequence: CASSRGSQPQHF. The DNA for the CDR3 is TGTGCCAGCAGCAGGGGGAGTCAGCCCCAGCATTTT.

Only one count was recorded for this clonotype. The chain joins TRBV14 to TRBJ2-1; D is ambiguous. The length of the CDR3 is 17 residues. Trimming removed 5 bases from V and 0 bases from J, with 17 bases in between. The V gene's germline CDR1 is SGHDN and CDR2 FVKESK. The CDR3 nucleotides are TGTGCCAGCAGCATCAGCGTTTTACTTAGCTCCTACAATGAGCAGTTCTTC. Translating it yields CASSISVLLSSYNEQFF.

The rearrangement joins TRBV7-2 to TRBJ1-1; 7 nucleotides match TRBD1. CDR1 is SGHTA and CDR2 is FQGNSA in the germline V gene. The CDR3 consists of 15 residues. V dropped 5 bases and J dropped 2; count of bases not matched to a gene: 8. The CDR3 bases are TGTGCCAGCAGCCAACTGGGACAGCTTAACACTGAAGCTTTCTTT. Translating it yields CASSQLGQLNTEAFF.

The J gene is TRBJ2-5, the V gene TRBV6-1; D not certain. Germline V gene sequence: CDR1 MNHNS, CDR2 SASEGT. V was clipped by 5 bases and J by 4 bases, with 2 bases between them. The length of the CDR3 is 10 residues. The CDR3 nucleotides read TGTGCCAGCAGTTCAGAGACCCAGTACTTC. The encoded protein is CASSSETQYF.

The chain recombines TRBV28 with TRBJ2-5; D not certain. The V end lost 6 bases, the J end lost 11 bases, and 19 bases lay between the germline ends. CDR3 length equals 13 residues. Looked up from germline, CDR1 is MDHEN and CDR2 is SYDVKM. The CDR3 nucleotides are TGTGCCAGCAGCTCGAGCAATCCCAATGAGCAGTACTTC. It encodes CASSSSNPNEQYF.

V gene TRBV12-3 or TRBV12-4 combines with J gene TRBJ2-4; TRBD2 matches 11 bases. The J call is doubtful: the DNA matches TRBJ2-7 better. This CDR3 is 16 amino acids long. The CDR3 loop is CASSAHGTSGSYEQYF. As DNA, the CDR3 is TGTGCCAGCAGTGCCCACGGGACTAGCGGTTCCTACGAGCAGTACTTC.

This clonotype appeared a single time. This chain joins TRBV11-2 and TRBJ2-6, with 8 bases fitting TRBD1. The DNA end favors TRBJ2-7, so the J call may be wrong. Germline V gene data show CDR1 as SGHAT and CDR2 as FQNNGV. The CDR3 is 14 amino acids. CDR3 in DNA: TGTGCCAGCAGCCAACTCGGACAGGGCTACGAGCAGTACTTC. Its protein product is CASSQLGQGYEQYF.

This clonotype was detected a few times. The chain uses TRBV11-2 and TRBJ2-3, with 7 bases aligning to TRBD2. Germline values: CDR1 SGHAT, CDR2 FQNNGV. The CDR3 extends over 16 amino acids. The V segment lost 5 bases and the J segment 1 base; nucleotides outside the gene matches: 9. In DNA form, the CDR3 reads TGTGCCAGCAGCCCCCGGGAGGCCCATCGCACAGATACGCAGTATTTT. It encodes CASSPREAHRTDTQYF.

This clonotype was detected many times. The chain links TRBV28 to TRBJ1-2; unclear D gene. V lost 4 bases and J 5 bases, leaving 11 bases between the germline ends. CDR1 and CDR2 (germline): MDHEN, SYDVKM. The CDR3 contains 13 residues. The CDR3 reads CASSSDRAYGYTF. DNA of the CDR3: TGTGCCAGCAGTTCGGACCGGGCGTATGGCTACACCTTC.

The chain recombines TRBV6-1 with TRBJ2-5, with a tentative D call TRBD1 (6 bases). TRBJ2-7 explains the end of the DNA better; the J call may be wrong. In germline, CDR1 is MNHNS, CDR2 SASEGT. This CDR3 is built from 15 residues. The CDR3 sequence: CASSSRGFKTYEQYF. CDR3 DNA sequence: TGTGCCAGCAGTTCCAGGGGTTTTAAGACCTACGAGCAGTACTTC.

This clonotype was recorded only once. The chain joins TRBV5-1 to TRBJ2-7, with D unresolved. V was clipped by 0 bases and J by 4 bases, with 11 bases between them. CDR3 length equals 14 residues. Germline V gene lookup returns CDR1 SGHRS and CDR2 YFSETQ. The CDR3 DNA is TGCGCCAGCAGCTTGGTGGCCCAACCATACGAGCAGTACTTC. Residues: CASSLVAQPYEQYF.

This clonotype was picked up one time. V and J are TRBV7-3 and TRBJ2-2, with a tentative D call TRBD1 (5 bases). Germline CDR1 SGHTA, CDR2 FQGTGA. V shed 5 bases and J shed 2 bases, with 6 bases lying between them. This CDR3 has 13 residues. The CDR3 sequence: CASSGQNTGELFF. The CDR3 DNA reads TGTGCCAGCAGCGGACAAAACACCGGGGAGCTGTTTTTT.

This rearrangement joins TRBV7-2 to TRBJ2-3; either TRBD1 or TRBD2 may supply D (5 bases each). CDR1 and CDR2 (germline): SGHTA, FQGNSA. This CDR3 comprises 13 residues. Trimming took off 2 bases at V and 4 bases at J, with 7 bases between the two ends. This CDR3 is CASSLTGPDTQYF. In nucleotides, the CDR3 is TGTGCCAGCAGCTTAACGGGGCCAGATACGCAGTATTTT. The entire variable domain, with the rest obtained from reference TRBV7-2 and TRBJ2-3, is as follows: GAGVSQSPSNKVTEKGKDVELRCDPISGHTALYWYRQSLGQGLEFLIYFQGNSAPDKSGLPSDRFSAERTGGSVSTLTIQRTQQEDSAVYLCASSLTGPDTQYFGPGTRLTVL.

The gene calls are TRBV7-9 and TRBJ2-6, with 11 bases matching TRBD2. Judging by the DNA end, TRBJ2-7 fits better; the J call may be wrong. This CDR3 has 15 amino acids. CDR1 and CDR2 from the germline V gene are SEHNR and FQNEAQ (reference sequence). CDR3 loop: CASSLALAGGYEQYF. The CDR3 DNA reads TGTGCCAGCAGCTTAGCTCTAGCGGGGGGTTACGAGCAGTACTTC.

This clonotype showed up just a few times. In this CDR3 the conserved last residue, phenylalanine or tryptophan, is missing, so a read error is likely. No DNA is shown, since the ends of the CDR3 on it are uncertain; the CDR3 is the one TCRdb lists. V is TRBV7-8 and J is TRBJ1-1; the table's D call TRBD1 went unverified against the DNA. Termini included, the CDR3 measures 14 amino acids. Germline V lookup: CDR1 SGHVS, CDR2 FQNEAQ. CDR3: CANPPGLRAVLRPP.

This clonotype counts as medium-sized. The J gene is TRBJ2-1, the V gene TRBV4-2, with unresolved D. V was clipped by 3 bases and J by 5 bases, with 5 bases between them. The germline V gene has CDR1 LGHNA and CDR2 YNFKEQ. The CDR3 length is 12 residues. CDR3 in DNA: TGTGCCAGCAGCCATCGAGACAATGAGCAGTTCTTC. Its protein product is CASSHRDNEQFF.

The V and J genes are TRBV12-3 or TRBV12-4 and TRBJ2-6; no reliable D call. The DNA matches TRBJ2-4 better at its end, which makes the J call doubtful. There are 16 residues in the CDR3. CDR3 sequence reads: CASSRPGGAAKNIQYF. The DNA for the CDR3 is TGTGCCAGCAGTAGACCCGGTGGAGCGGCCAAAAACATTCAGTACTTC.

This clonotype appeared many times. The junction differs from germline at one of its ends, possibly a read error. This chain joins TRBV28 and TRBJ1-5; the D gene is possibly TRBD1 (6 bases). The CDR3 runs to 11 residues. The germline gives CDR1 MDHEN, CDR2 SYDVKM. DNA for the CDR3: TGTGCCAGCACGAACAGGGTAACCCTTTCCTTT. Translation gives CASTNRVTLSF.

At least ten counts were recorded for this clonotype. One end of the junction is discordant with germline, which a read error may explain. The rearrangement uses TRBV7-7 and TRBJ1-1; D unclear. The CDR3 totals 14 residues. CDR1 is SSHAT and CDR2 is FNYEAQ in the germline V gene (reference sequence). This chain's CDR3 is CASSNPRICTEAFF. The CDR3 region has the DNA TGTGCTAGCAGCAACCCCAGAATATGCACTGAAGCTTTCTTT.